This T cell receptor beta chain was recorded in a study of PD-1 blockade in classical Hodgkin lymphoma. Study as a whole: Nivolumab was administered to patients intravenously at 3 mg/kg every 2 weeks. Study-wide points: CD8+ TCR diversity did not rise significantly by C4D1, unlike CD4+. Whatever underlies the repertoire differences (possibly disease activity or prior therapy) remains undefined.

In regard to this clone: What it binds is not known.

This CDR3 is built from 13 residues. Germline CDR1 and CDR2: SGHRS and YFSETQ. V was pared by 0 bases and J by 4 bases, with 6 bases between. Some clones are missing from TCRdb's copy, which holds only in-frame ones; the method was immunoSEQ multiplex PCR. The sample records under 70,000 clones, 70% to 75% being singletons. Exposure to brentuximab vedotin varied, and each patient had relapsed following autologous stem cell transplantation. Relapsed/refractory classical Hodgkin lymphoma patients had complete, partial or progressive responses. V gene TRBV5-1 combines with J gene TRBJ2-3; D is ambiguous. Sequenced here: peripheral blood mononuclear cells (PBMCs), sampled before the second cycle of nivolumab. This TCR derives from a human donor with classical Hodgkin lymphoma. The CDR3 spells CASSLVGSDTQYF. In DNA, the CDR3 is TGCGCCAGCAGCTTGGTAGGGTCAGATACGCAGTATTTT.